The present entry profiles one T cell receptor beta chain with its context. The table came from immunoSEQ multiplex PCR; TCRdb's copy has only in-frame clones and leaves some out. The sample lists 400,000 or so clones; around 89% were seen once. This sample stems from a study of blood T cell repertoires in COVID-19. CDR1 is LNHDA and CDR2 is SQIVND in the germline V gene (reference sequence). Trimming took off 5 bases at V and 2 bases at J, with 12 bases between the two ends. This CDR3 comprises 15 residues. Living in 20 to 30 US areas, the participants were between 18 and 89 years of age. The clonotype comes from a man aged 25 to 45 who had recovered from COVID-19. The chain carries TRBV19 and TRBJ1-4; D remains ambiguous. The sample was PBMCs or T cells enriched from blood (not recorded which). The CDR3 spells CASSGSVSTNEKLFF. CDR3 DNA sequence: TGTGCCAGTAGTGGTTCAGTTTCGACTAATGAAAAACTGTTTTTT.